This section outlines one T cell receptor beta chain sequence together with its context. There is no known antigen for this receptor. The sample holds no much larger clone one base away, and base qualities are not on file. Libraries were made using the immunoSEQ multiplex PCR assay. RNA was extracted from all samples and reverse transcribed into cDNA as template for TCR sequencing. SuperScript III was used for first-strand cDNA synthesis, primed with a 2:1 mix of oligo-dT and random hexamers. A synthetic immune receptor repertoire was used to assess amplification bias, and residual bias was removed computationally. As for the authors' bioinformatics: Raw reads were preprocessed for error removal, and CDR3 was defined according to IMGT conventions as running from the conserved cysteine to phenylalanine. To get clonality, Shannon entropy was normalized by log2 of the number of productive unique TCRs and the result was subtracted from 1. Whether each scalp clone was CD4 or CD8 was inferred by checking scalp TCRbeta sequences against the CD4 and CD8 repertoires from sorted blood. What TCRdb holds here is the immuneACCESS table cut down to in-frame rearrangements. Part of the clones is not present; checked against another copy, under half of the missing clones reflect an unresolved V gene, and the others are unexplained. D and trimming come from the DNA, and the V and J calls and clone size come from that table. In this sample the table shows fewer than 150,000 clones, around three fifths of which occur a single time. The top ten clones comprise 4.5% of the sample.

From the germline V gene (reference sequence), CDR1 is SEHNR and CDR2 is FQNEAQ. Between the V and J ends, shortened by 5 bases and 1 base respectively, the junction contains 11 bases. The CDR3 runs 14 residues from the cysteine to the phenylalanine. This entry keeps only the CDR3 DNA: 42 bases, framed from base 1. The record originates from a study of CD8+ T cells in alopecia areata (dated by TCRdb to 2016 to 2018). Turning to the overall study: The treated patients, all with moderate-to-severe alopecia areata, were enrolled in an open-label pilot trial of oral tofacitinib given at 5 to 10 mg twice daily. Patients stayed on tofacitinib for 6 to 18 months and then had 6 months of follow-up off drug so that delayed response and recurrence could be assessed. High-throughput TCRbeta sequencing was used to examine T cell clonal expansion in alopecia areata in both the C3H/HeJ mouse model and human patients. Scalp clonality was compared among normal scalp (n=4), patchy alopecia areata scalp (n=8), and alopecia totalis/universalis scalp (n=8). Biopsies were taken from tofacitinib-treated patients at baseline and at 4 and 24 weeks of treatment, and a later scalp biopsy was taken in several of the tofacitinib-treated patients. In humans, TCRbeta sequencing was performed on scalp tissue and on sorted CD4+ and CD8+ peripheral blood T cells from healthy controls and from patients with patchy or totalis/universalis alopecia areata. TCRbeta CDR3 regions were amplified by immunoSEQ multiplex PCR with 35 Vbeta forward and 13 Jbeta reverse primers. RNA was obtained with the PAXgene miRNA kit for fixed scalp, the miRNeasy kit for PBMCs, and the RNeasy kit for mouse skin. General findings and caveats noted by the study authors: Shared TCR sequences between patients were less evident than in mice, which may be partly attributable to HLA diversity in the patient population. Unlike mouse skin, which is dominated by gammadelta T cells, normal human skin has resident alphabeta T cells that are also sequenced, and this complicates analysis of the scalp TCR repertoire. Lesional scalp, especially in alopecia totalis/universalis, showed higher clonality and more expanded CD8+ clones than normal scalp, suggesting antigenic drive.

The time point label here, explained by the study, means: baseline before oral tofacitinib. From alopecia areata patients, peripheral blood was collected along with lesional scalp punch biopsies. PBMCs were separated by density centrifugation and stained for CD3, CD4 and CD8, after which CD4+ and CD8+ T cells were sorted on a FACSAria. The source material was CD4+ T cells sorted from blood, sampled at week 0. The clonotype was recovered from a human donor with alopecia areata. The rearrangement combines TRBV7-9 with TRBJ1-1; the D gene is possibly TRBD1, with 5 bases matching. The DNA is as follows: TGTGCCAGCAGCACAGACAGACAGAACACTGAAGCTTTCTTT. This translates into CASSTDRQNTEAFF.